The 7 T cell receptor beta chains listed next were all sequenced from one sample in a study of control samples from healthy donors and cancer patients. The data were produced by immunoSEQ multiplex PCR, yet TCRdb's version contains in-frame clones alone and is incomplete. Of about 160,000 clones listed, approximately 94% are singletons. Sequencing was done on a sample of PBMCs. The receptor set was obtained from a man in his 60s with colorectal cancer.

About this clone itself: Within the sample, other DNA sequences also encode this same CDR3. V gene TRBV9 combines with J gene TRBJ1-6; the D is unclear. Trimming cost V 0 bases and J 7 bases, with 2 bases left between them. Germline-derived CDR1 and CDR2 are SGDLS and YYNGEE. The CDR3 is 12 amino acids. The CDR3 nucleotides are TGTGCCAGCAGCGTAGGAAATTCACCCCTCCACTTT. Translated, it gives CASSVGNSPLHF.

The chain has TRBV6-2 or TRBV6-3 and TRBJ2-7, with 12 bases matching TRBD2. Germline V lookup: CDR1 MNHEY, CDR2 SVGEGT. This CDR3 spans 16 amino acids. Losses at the gene ends were 6 bases for V and 0 bases for J; bases not matched to a gene: 6. CDR3 sequence reads: CASSPGLAGFSYEQYF. As DNA, the CDR3 is TGTGCCAGCAGCCCCGGACTAGCGGGGTTCTCCTACGAGCAGTACTTC.

The chain links TRBV9 to TRBJ1-1, with D unresolved. Between the trimmed V and J ends, which lost 1 base and 0 bases, there was a span of 7 bases. The CDR3 length is 14 residues. The germline CDR1 and CDR2 sequences are SGDLS and YYNGEE. The CDR3 sequence is CASSVQGMNTEAFF. In nucleotides, the CDR3 is TGTGCCAGCAGCGTACAAGGGATGAACACTGAAGCTTTCTTT.

This clone has just one count. V usage is TRBV7-2 and J usage is TRBJ1-2; D is ambiguous. The CDR3 sequence is 14 residues long. Trimming removed 0 bases at V and 4 bases at J, with 9 bases between. Germline assignment: CDR1 SGHTA and CDR2 FQGNSA. CDR3 sequence (DNA): TGTGCCAGCAGCTTAGCGGTCCCGATCTATGGCTACACCTTC. Translated, it gives CASSLAVPIYGYTF.

J is TRBJ1-2 and V is TRBV5-1; a weak D match, TRBD1 (6 bases). The CDR3 runs to 14 residues. CDR1 SGHRS and CDR2 YFSETQ come from the germline V gene. Trimming removed 7 bases from V and 4 bases from J, with 17 bases in between. CDR3 amino acids: CASGLGGGFYGYTF. The DNA for the CDR3 is TGCGCCAGCGGCCTCGGAGGGGGGTTCTATGGCTACACCTTC.

This chain joins TRBV7-9 and TRBJ2-7; D is unresolved. The length of the CDR3 is 13 residues. The V and J ends lost 0 bases and 5 bases respectively, with 8 bases between them. Per the germline V gene, CDR1 is SEHNR and CDR2 is FQNEAQ (reference sequence). CDR3 amino acids: CASSLALFNEQYF. The CDR3 region has the DNA TGTGCCAGCAGCTTAGCTCTTTTTAACGAGCAGTACTTC.

The V and J genes are TRBV5-1 and TRBJ1-5; 10 positions agree with TRBD1. The CDR3 loop spans 15 amino acids. CDR1 SGHRS and CDR2 YFSETQ come from the germline V gene. V shed 4 bases, J shed 6 bases, and the junction held 7 bases outside the gene matches. The CDR3 region has the DNA TGCGCCAGCAGCCAGACAGGGGGCGAAACTCAGCCCCAGCATTTT. Amino acid sequence: CASSQTGGETQPQHF.